This is a list of T cell receptor beta chains from one sample in a study of T-cell memory formation after mild COVID-19. TCRdb processed the 5' RACE reads anew with MiXCR; each CDR3 protein has one entry. The sample consists of 170,000 or so distinct CDR3 sequences, 20% to 25% of them appearing once. Sequencing used PBMCs or a T cell subset sorted from them (not recorded which). These TCRs come from an adult woman who had mild COVID-19 (a few samples of this study predate the infection). Cell type and time point are not known. Each CDR3 is given with its conserved first and last residue.

J	length	V	CDR3
TRBJ1-4	14	TRBV12-3/TRBV12-4	CASSPPRPGEKLFF
TRBJ1-1	16	TRBV7-9	CASSLVVLEVNAEAFF
TRBJ2-3	13	TRBV3-1	CASSPQLTDTQYF
TRBJ2-3	12	TRBV30	CAWGTGDDTQYF
TRBJ1-5	14	TRBV7-2	CASSLGVGNQPQHF
TRBJ2-1	15	TRBV7-8	CASSFAAGPYNEQFF
TRBJ1-2	13	TRBV20-1	CSARQDRAYGYTF
TRBJ2-1	13	TRBV6-2/TRBV6-3	CASSYASYNEQFF
TRBJ2-7	14	TRBV7-9	CASREGTGTGEQYF
TRBJ1-4	13	TRBV15	CATSSHGIEKLFF
TRBJ2-4	15	TRBV9	CASSLGTGPKNIQYF
TRBJ1-4	16	TRBV15	CATSRDGSTGNEKLFF
TRBJ2-1	14	TRBV11-1	CASSLPDNYNEQFF
TRBJ2-3	13	TRBV29-1	CSVAGQGTDTQYF
TRBJ2-7	14	TRBV15	CATSRPGLGYEQYF
TRBJ2-2	18	TRBV4-1	CASSQEAITLAGAGELFF
TRBJ2-3	14	TRBV10-3	CAISDSDYQNTQYF
TRBJ2-7	12	TRBV15	CATSTQGYEQYF
TRBJ1-1	12	TRBV5-5	CASSFGTAEAFF
TRBJ2-7	16	TRBV23-1	CASSRSLGPTSYEQYF
TRBJ2-7	14	TRBV7-9	CASSLDGWSYEQYF
TRBJ2-1	16	TRBV20-1	CSARDPERGENNEQFF
TRBJ2-1	14	TRBV14	CASSQEPGSDEQFF
TRBJ2-5	14	TRBV6-5	CASSTERGRETQYF
TRBJ2-5	13	TRBV4-1	CASSTTNPKTQYF
TRBJ2-3	20	TRBV12-3/TRBV12-4	CASSLFETPRAGGGTDTQYF
TRBJ1-4	13	TRBV20-1	CSARGDSGPKLFF
TRBJ2-7	16	TRBV20-1	CSATTIRQGSPYEQYF
TRBJ1-5	16	TRBV5-1	CASSLQPGQGDQPQHF